This T cell receptor beta chain was identified in a study of blood T cell repertoires in COVID-19. The CDR3 spans 14 residues. The junction had 5 bases not matched to a gene; V was cut back by 7 bases and J by 1 base. The germline V gene has CDR1 MNHEY and CDR2 SVGAGI. Original handling: Amplification of reference gene primers provided the estimated nucleated cell counts. Libraries were prepared by immunoSEQ multiplex PCR; TCRdb keeps only in-frame clonotypes and omits some of them. That table supplies the V and J calls and clone size; D and trimming were determined from the DNA. The repertoire holds 70,000 to 85,000 clones, with more than 65% as singletons.

The sequence came from an elderly man with acute or convalescent COVID-19. The chain employs TRBV6-5 and TRBJ1-1, with 8 bases that match TRBD1. Sequencing was carried out using peripheral blood. As DNA, the CDR3 is TGTGCCAGCATTCCAGGGGGCCCGAACACTGAAGCTTTCTTT. This translates into CASIPGGPNTEAFF.